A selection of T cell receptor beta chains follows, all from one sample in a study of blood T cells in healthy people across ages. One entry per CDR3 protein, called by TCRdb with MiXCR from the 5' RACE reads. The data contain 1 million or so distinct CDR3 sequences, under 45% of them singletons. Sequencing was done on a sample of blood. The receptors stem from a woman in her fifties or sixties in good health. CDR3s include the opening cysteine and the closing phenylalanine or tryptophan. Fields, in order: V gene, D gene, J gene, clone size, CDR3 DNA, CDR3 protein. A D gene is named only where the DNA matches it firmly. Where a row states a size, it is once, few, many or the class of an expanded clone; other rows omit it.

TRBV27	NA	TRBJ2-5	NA	TGTGCCAGCAGTTTAAGACCGGGGGAGACCCAGTACTTC	CASSLRPGETQYF
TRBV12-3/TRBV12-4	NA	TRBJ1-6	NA	TGTGCCAGCAGTCGGACAGCTGTTAATTCACCCCTCCACTTT	CASSRTAVNSPLHF
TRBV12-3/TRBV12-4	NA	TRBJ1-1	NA	TGTGCCAGCAGTTTAATGGGAGCCACTGAAGCTTTCTTT	CASSLMGATEAFF
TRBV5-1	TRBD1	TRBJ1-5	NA	TGCGCCAGCAGCATACAGGGGGCTCGGGATCAGCCCCAGCATTTT	CASSIQGARDQPQHF
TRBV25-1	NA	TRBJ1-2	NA	TGTGCCAGCAGTGAATTAGGGGGGATCGGTGGCTACACCTTC	CASSELGGIGGYTF
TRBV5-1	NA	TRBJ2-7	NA	TGCGCCAGCAGCTTGGTGTGGAAGGGTCTCTACGAGCAGTACTTC	CASSLVWKGLYEQYF
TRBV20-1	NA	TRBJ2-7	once	TGCAGTGCTCCTACCGGGAAGAGCTCCTACAATGAGCAGTACTTC	CSAPTGKSSYNEQYF
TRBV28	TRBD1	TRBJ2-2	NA	TGTGCCAGCAGTTTATCCTGGACAGGGAGCACCGGGGAGCTGTTTTTT	CASSLSWTGSTGELFF
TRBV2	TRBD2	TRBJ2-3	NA	TGTGCCAGCAACTCCCTAGCGGGGGATACGCAGTATTTT	CASNSLAGDTQYF
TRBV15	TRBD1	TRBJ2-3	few	TGTGCCACCAGCAGACCACCGGGACCAGGGGGCCAAGATACGCAGTATTTT	CATSRPPGPGGQDTQYF
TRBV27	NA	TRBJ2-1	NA	TGTGCCAGCAGCAGAGACTGGGCGGATGAGCAGTTCTTC	CASSRDWADEQFF
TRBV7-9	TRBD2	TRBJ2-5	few	TGTGCCAGCTCCGCGGGAGGGCTTGGGACCCAGTACTTC	CASSAGGLGTQYF
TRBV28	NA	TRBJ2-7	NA	TGTGCCAGCACCCCCCCCGGTATCATCTACGAGCAGTACTTC	CASTPPGIIYEQYF
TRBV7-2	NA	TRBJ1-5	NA	TGTGCCAGCAGCTTAGTCTTCAGCAATCAGCCCCAGCATTTT	CASSLVFSNQPQHF
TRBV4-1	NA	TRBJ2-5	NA	TGCGCCAGCAGCCAAGATCAGGGTAAGCAGTACTTC	CASSQDQGKQYF
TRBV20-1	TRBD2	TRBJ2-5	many	TGCAGTGGAGTCTGGCTAGCGGGAGGGCAAGAGACCCAGTACTTC	CSGVWLAGGQETQYF